These T cell receptor beta chains were read from a single sample in a study of T cell responses to AZD1222 COVID-19 vaccine. Profiled with immunoSEQ multiplex PCR; TCRdb holds only in-frame clones, not every one. In the table there are some 160,000 clones, just under 95% of which are singletons. The sequences come from peripheral blood, collected on day 0 of AZD1222 vaccination. These receptors were collected from an adult in good health. Each CDR3 is given with its conserved first and last residue. D genes are given only for firm matches. Part of the rows lack a size; the others show once, few, many or a class for expanded clones.

cdr3_nt cdr3_aa j_call v_call clone_size d_call
TGTGCCAGCAGCGTAGGGGGGTCCACTGAAGCTTTCTTT CASSVGGSTEAFF TRBJ1-1 TRBV9 NA NA
TGTGCCAGCAGTTCAGACAGGGGGTATGAAAAACTGTTTTTT CASSSDRGYEKLFF TRBJ1-4 TRBV2 NA TRBD1
TGTGCCAGCAGTTACTCGCTTAAAGGGAATCAGCCCCAGCATTTT CASSYSLKGNQPQHF TRBJ1-5 TRBV6-2/TRBV6-3 NA NA
TGCGCCAGCAGTCCCGGGACAGGGGGCTACAATGAGCAGTTCTTC CASSPGTGGYNEQFF TRBJ2-1 TRBV10-1 NA TRBD1
TGTGCCAGCAGCTTAGCTAGGACAGGCCGCCACCGTAACTATGGCTACACCTTC CASSLARTGRHRNYGYTF TRBJ1-2 TRBV7-8 NA TRBD1
TGCGCCAGCAGCTTGGAGGCAGGGGGGTCTGCTGAAGCTTTCTTT CASSLEAGGSAEAFF TRBJ1-1 TRBV5-1 NA TRBD1
TGCGCCAGCAGCTTGGCCGCAGGGGGTACCGGGGAGCTGTTTTTT CASSLAAGGTGELFF TRBJ2-2 TRBV5-1 NA TRBD1
TGTGCCAGCTCACCACCGACAGGATACTCCTCTGGAAACACCATATATTTT CASSPPTGYSSGNTIYF TRBJ1-3 TRBV18 once NA
TGTGCCAGCAGGGGACAGGGTATGGATTCACCCCTCCACTTT CASRGQGMDSPLHF TRBJ1-6 TRBV2 NA TRBD1
TGTGCCAGCAGTTACCTTCTTGATCATTCACCCCTCCACTTT CASSYLLDHSPLHF TRBJ1-6 TRBV6-5 NA NA
TGTGCCAGCAGTGGGGATTACGAGCAGTACTTC CASSGDYEQYF TRBJ2-7 TRBV2 NA NA
TGTGCCAGCAGCGTAGTAGGGAGGGGCACAGATACGCAGTATTTT CASSVVGRGTDTQYF TRBJ2-3 TRBV9 NA TRBD2
TGCAGCGTTTGGGGAACAGATACGCAGTATTTT CSVWGTDTQYF TRBJ2-3 TRBV29-1 NA NA
TGTGCCAGCAGCTTTGGAACAGGGGGTGTCGGAGAGACCCAGTACTTC CASSFGTGGVGETQYF TRBJ2-5 TRBV11-3 NA TRBD1
TGTGCCAGCAGCTTGGGGGTTGTCGGTGGCTACACCTTC CASSLGVVGGYTF TRBJ1-2 TRBV7-9 NA NA
TGTGCCAGAAGCTTGTGCAGGCGTGGCACCCACTTCTATAGCACAGATACGCAGTATTTT CARSLCRRGTHFYSTDTQYF TRBJ2-3 TRBV5-3 NA NA
TGTGCCAGCAGCTTAGCGAGGCCCGTATACAATGAGCAGTTCTTC CASSLARPVYNEQFF TRBJ2-1 TRBV11-3 NA NA
TGTGCCAGTAGTATGCAGGGAGCTGAAGCTTTCTTT CASSMQGAEAFF TRBJ1-1 TRBV19 NA NA
TGTGCCTGGAGGACAGGGAACACTAATGAAAAACTGTTTTTT CAWRTGNTNEKLFF TRBJ1-4 TRBV30 NA TRBD1
TGTGCCTGGAGTGTACAGCCACTGGAGACCCAGTACTTC CAWSVQPLETQYF TRBJ2-5 TRBV30 NA NA
TGTGCCAGCAGTGATCTTTCCGGGACTAGCGCCGGATATAATGAGCAGTTCTTC CASSDLSGTSAGYNEQFF TRBJ2-1 TRBV6-1 few TRBD2